The 8 T cell receptor beta chains listed next were all sequenced from one sample in a study of control samples from healthy donors and cancer patients. Sequencing was performed with immunoSEQ multiplex PCR; in TCRdb, only in-frame clones are kept and a portion is missing. The sample carries fewer than 200,000 clones, 90% to 95% recorded once. Sample: blood. These receptors were taken from a woman between 55 and 75 years old in good health.

This clone occurred once. The rearrangement uses TRBV28 and TRBJ1-2; D is ambiguous. The V gene's germline CDR1 is MDHEN and CDR2 SYDVKM. The V and J ends lost 3 bases and 5 bases respectively, with 10 bases between them. The CDR3 runs 13 residues. CDR3 sequence: CASSLGGGYGYTF. CDR3 nucleotide sequence: TGTGCCAGCAGTTTGGGTGGTGGGTATGGCTACACCTTC.

The chain employs TRBV7-9 and TRBJ1-1; 9 bases match TRBD1. From germline, CDR1 is SEHNR and CDR2 FQNEAQ (reference sequence). V was pared by 3 bases and J by 3 bases, with 2 bases of the junction left unmatched. The length of the CDR3 is 14 residues. CDR3 nucleotides: TGTGCCAGCAGCTTCCGGACAGGGGACACTGAAGCTTTCTTT. Amino acid sequence: CASSFRTGDTEAFF.

Written as DNA, the CDR3 is TGTGCCAGCAGCTTGGGACAGGGACGCTATGGCTACACCTTC. It translates to CASSLGQGRYGYTF. The chain joins TRBV7-9 to TRBJ1-2; the match to TRBD1 covers 9 bases. The J segment lost 4 bases and the V segment lost 3 bases, leaving 3 bases of the junction unmatched. The CDR3 covers 14 residues. The germline V gene has CDR1 SEHNR and CDR2 FQNEAQ (reference sequence).

The V gene is TRBV4-3, the J gene TRBJ1-3, with a weak D call TRBD1 (5 bases). V was cut by 0 bases and J by 2 bases, with 17 bases left in between. The CDR3 is made up of 18 amino acids. Germline V gene sequence: CDR1 LGHNA, CDR2 YSLEER. Here the CDR3 DNA reads TGCGCCAGCAGCCAAGACGGGGGGTACGGGGTAGCTGGAAACACCATATATTTT. Translated, it gives CASSQDGGYGVAGNTIYF.

The rearrangement links TRBV14 to TRBJ1-1, with no clear D. The V gene's germline CDR1 is SGHDN and CDR2 FVKESK. The CDR3 sequence is 14 residues long. With 0 bases removed from V and 4 bases from J, the gap between germline ends came to 9 bases. CDR3 protein: CASSQENRITEAFF. CDR3 nucleotides: TGTGCCAGCAGCCAAGAAAACCGGATCACTGAAGCTTTCTTT.

The genes are TRBV19 and TRBJ2-3; 9 positions match TRBD2. CDR3 size: 15 residues. Germline V gene sequence: CDR1 LNHDA, CDR2 SQIVND (reference sequence). V lost 1 base, J lost 3 bases, and 2 bases stayed unmatched. The CDR3 coding sequence is TGTGCCAGTAGTATAGTGAGCGGGGGGACAGATACGCAGTATTTT. This sequence encodes CASSIVSGGTDTQYF. The complete variable domain, with remaining parts taken from reference TRBV19 and TRBJ2-3, reads DGGITQSPKYLFRKEGQNVTLSCEQNLNHDAMYWYRQDPGQGLRLIYYSQIVNDFQKGDIAEGYSVSREKKESFPLTVTSAQKNPTAFYLCASSIVSGGTDTQYFGPGTRLTVL.

The chain carries TRBV3-1 (or the pseudogene TRBV3-2) and TRBJ2-2; D uncertain. V was pared by 0 bases and J by 4 bases, with 9 bases between. This CDR3 comprises 15 residues. Germline V CDR1 and CDR2: LGHDT, YNNKEL (reference sequence). Here the CDR3 DNA reads TGTGCCAGCAGCCAAGATAGGCTACTCACCGGGGAGCTGTTTTTT. Protein sequence: CASSQDRLLTGELFF.

The CDR3 spells CASSAPGTSGANVLTF. CDR3 coding DNA: TGTGCCAGCAGCGCCCCAGGGACCTCTGGGGCCAACGTCCTGACTTTC. The chain links TRBV7-9 to TRBJ2-6; D possibly matches TRBD1 or TRBD2 (5 bases each). V shed 5 bases and J shed 0 bases, with 11 bases lying between them. Germline CDR1 and CDR2: SEHNR and FQNEAQ (reference sequence). This CDR3 comprises 16 residues.